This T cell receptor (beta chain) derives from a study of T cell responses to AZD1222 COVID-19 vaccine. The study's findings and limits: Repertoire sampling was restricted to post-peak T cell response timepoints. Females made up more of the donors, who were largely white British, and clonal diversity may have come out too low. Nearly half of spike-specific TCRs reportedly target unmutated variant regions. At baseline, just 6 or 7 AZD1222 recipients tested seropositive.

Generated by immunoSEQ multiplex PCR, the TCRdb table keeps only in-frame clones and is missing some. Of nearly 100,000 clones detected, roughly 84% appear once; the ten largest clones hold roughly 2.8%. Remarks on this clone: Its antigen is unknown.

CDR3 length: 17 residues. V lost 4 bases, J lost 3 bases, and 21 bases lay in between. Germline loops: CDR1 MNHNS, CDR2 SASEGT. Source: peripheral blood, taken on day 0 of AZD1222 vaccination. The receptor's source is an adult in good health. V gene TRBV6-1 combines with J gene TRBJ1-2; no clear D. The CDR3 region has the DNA TGTGCCAGCAGTGTCGTACGGAAGGGTGGGGAGTACTATGGCTACACCTTC. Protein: CASSVVRKGGEYYGYTF.